This TCR beta chain was obtained from a study of neurological immune-mediated disorders. V shed 4 bases and J 5 bases; nucleotides not matched to a gene: 9. The germline gives CDR1 MDHEN, CDR2 SYDVKM. This CDR3 has 15 residues. The time point here: longitudinal time-point 2. 5'RACE with 10-nucleotide random UMIs produced the cDNA. A single record per CDR3 protein comes from TCRdb applying MiXCR to the 5' RACE reads. Of under 100,000 distinct CDR3 sequences listed, under 15% are singletons. This clonotype was observed at least ten times. This clonotype was sampled from a female donor with HTLV-1-associated myelopathy (HAM/TSP). The chain is built from TRBV28 and TRBJ2-5, with 8 positions matching TRBD2. Sequencing was carried out using PBMCs. Here the CDR3 DNA reads TGTGCCAGCAGTTCCCCCGGGGGGGGAGGTGAGACCCAGTACTTC. Amino acids: CASSSPGGGGETQYF.